The sequence of this T cell receptor beta chain was determined in a study of vaccination effects on CD4 cells after COVID-19. Overall study: Wells containing approximately 2 million PBMC each were cultured with 10 IU/ml IL-2 and 8 to 10 ug/ml peptides.

This CDR3 region has 15 residues. J lost 6 bases, V lost 6 bases, and 11 bases had no gene match. Germline CDR1 SGHTA, CDR2 FQGTGA. When ten to eleven days of culture had elapsed, CD4+ T cells were isolated. The person's infection with SARS-CoV-2, confirmed by PCR, took place between March and December 2020. Two doses of either BNT162b2 or mRNA-1273 were given to each participant. The data were produced by immunoSEQ multiplex PCR, yet TCRdb's version contains in-frame clones alone and is incomplete. The data contain 50,000 or so clones, 65% to 75% of them singletons. Concerning this clone itself: No antigen is known for it.

The clonotype was recovered from a human donor who had a prior SARS-CoV-2 infection. Material: CD4+ T cells from PBMCs cultured without peptide, obtained after COVID-19 vaccination. This chain joins TRBV7-3 and TRBJ2-1; 7 nucleotides agree with TRBD2. The CDR3 here is CASSPDRTSVNEQFF. CDR3 DNA sequence: TGTGCCAGCAGTCCTGATCGGACTAGTGTCAATGAGCAGTTCTTC. Variable domain in full (rest from reference TRBV7-3 and TRBJ2-1): GAGVSQTPSNKVTEKGKYVELRCDPISGHTALYWYRQSLGQGPEFLIYFQGTGAADDSGLPNDRFFAVRPEGSVSTLKIQRTERGDSAVYLCASSPDRTSVNEQFFGPGTRLTVL.